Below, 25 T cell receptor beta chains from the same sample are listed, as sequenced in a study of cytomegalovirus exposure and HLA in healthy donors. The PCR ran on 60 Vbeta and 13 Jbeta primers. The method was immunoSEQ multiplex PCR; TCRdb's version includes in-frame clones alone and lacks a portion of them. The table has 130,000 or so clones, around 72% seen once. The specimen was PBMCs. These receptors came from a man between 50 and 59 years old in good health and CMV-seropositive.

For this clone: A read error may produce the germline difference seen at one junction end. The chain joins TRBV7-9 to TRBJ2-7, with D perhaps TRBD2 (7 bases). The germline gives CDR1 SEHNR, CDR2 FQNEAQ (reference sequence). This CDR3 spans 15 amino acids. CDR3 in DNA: TGTTCCAGCAGTTCGAGCGGGACACCTACCTACGAGCAGTACTTC. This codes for CSSSSSGTPTYEQYF.

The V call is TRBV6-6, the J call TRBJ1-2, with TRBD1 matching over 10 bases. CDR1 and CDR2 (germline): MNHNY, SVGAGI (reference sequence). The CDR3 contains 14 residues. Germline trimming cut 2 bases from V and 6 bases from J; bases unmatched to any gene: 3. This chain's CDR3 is CASSYLGTGDGYTF. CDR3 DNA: TGTGCCAGCAGTTACCTAGGGACAGGGGATGGCTACACCTTC.

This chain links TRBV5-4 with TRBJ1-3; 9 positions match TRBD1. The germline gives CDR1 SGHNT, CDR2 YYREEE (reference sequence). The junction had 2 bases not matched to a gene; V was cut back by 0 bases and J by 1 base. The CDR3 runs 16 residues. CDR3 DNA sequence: TGTGCCAGCAGCTTGGTTGGACAGGGGTCTGGAAACACCATATATTTT. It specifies CASSLVGQGSGNTIYF. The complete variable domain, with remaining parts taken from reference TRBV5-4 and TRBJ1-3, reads ETGVTQSPTHLIKTRGQQVTLRCSSQSGHNTVSWYQQALGQGPQFIFQYYREEENGRGNFPPRFSGLQFPNYSSELNVNALELDDSALYLCASSLVGQGSGNTIYFGEGSWLTVV.

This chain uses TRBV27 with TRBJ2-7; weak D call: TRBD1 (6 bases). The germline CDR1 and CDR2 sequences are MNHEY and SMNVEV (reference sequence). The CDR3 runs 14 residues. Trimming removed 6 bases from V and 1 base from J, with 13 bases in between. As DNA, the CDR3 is TGTGCCAGCAGGAAAGGGGGTCAATCCTACGAGCAGTACTTC. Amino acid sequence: CASRKGGQSYEQYF.

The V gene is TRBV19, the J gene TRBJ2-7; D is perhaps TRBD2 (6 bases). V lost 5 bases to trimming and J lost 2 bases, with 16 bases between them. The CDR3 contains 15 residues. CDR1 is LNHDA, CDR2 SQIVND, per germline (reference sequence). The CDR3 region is CASSVSPGGAYEQYF. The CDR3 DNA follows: TGTGCCAGTAGTGTTAGCCCCGGGGGAGCCTACGAGCAGTACTTC.

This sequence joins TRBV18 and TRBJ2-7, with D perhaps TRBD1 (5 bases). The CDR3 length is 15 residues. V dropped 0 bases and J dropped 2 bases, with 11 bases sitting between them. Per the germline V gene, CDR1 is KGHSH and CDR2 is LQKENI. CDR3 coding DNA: TGTGCCAGCTCACCACCTTGGCAGGGTACCTACGAGCAGTACTTC. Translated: CASSPPWQGTYEQYF. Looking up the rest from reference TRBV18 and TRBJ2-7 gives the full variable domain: NAGVMQNPRHLVRRRGQEARLRCSPMKGHSHVYWYRQLPEEGLKFMVYLQKENIIDESGMPKERFSAEFPKEGPSILRIQQVVRGDSAAYFCASSPPWQGTYEQYFGPGTRLTVT.

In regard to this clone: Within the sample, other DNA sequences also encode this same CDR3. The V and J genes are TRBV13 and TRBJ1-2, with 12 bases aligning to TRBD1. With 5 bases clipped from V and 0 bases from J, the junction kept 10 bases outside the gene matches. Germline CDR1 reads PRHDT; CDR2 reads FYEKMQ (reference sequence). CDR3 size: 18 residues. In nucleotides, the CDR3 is TGTGCCAGCAGCCGAGGGGGGACAGGGGGCACCGCTAACTATGGCTACACCTTC. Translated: CASSRGGTGGTANYGYTF.

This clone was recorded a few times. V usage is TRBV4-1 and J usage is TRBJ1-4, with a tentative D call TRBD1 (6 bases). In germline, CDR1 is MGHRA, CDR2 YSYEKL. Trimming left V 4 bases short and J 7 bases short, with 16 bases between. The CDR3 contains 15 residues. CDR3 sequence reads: CASSPQTGLSEKLFF. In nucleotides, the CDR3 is TGCGCCAGCAGCCCGCAAACAGGGCTTTCTGAAAAACTGTTTTTT.

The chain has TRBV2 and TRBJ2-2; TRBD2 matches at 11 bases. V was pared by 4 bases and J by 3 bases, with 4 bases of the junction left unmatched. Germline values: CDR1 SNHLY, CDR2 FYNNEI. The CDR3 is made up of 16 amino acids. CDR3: CASSGPGLADTGELFF. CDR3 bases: TGTGCCAGCAGTGGCCCGGGACTAGCGGACACCGGGGAGCTGTTTTTT.

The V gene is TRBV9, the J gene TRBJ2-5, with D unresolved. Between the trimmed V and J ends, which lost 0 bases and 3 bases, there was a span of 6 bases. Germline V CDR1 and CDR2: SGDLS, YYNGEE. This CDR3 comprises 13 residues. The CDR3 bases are TGTGCCAGCAGCGTAGGCGGAGAAGAGACCCAGTACTTC. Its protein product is CASSVGGEETQYF.

CDR3 bases: TGTGCCAGCAGCGTCGTTGGGGCGAACTATGGCTACACCTTC. It specifies CASSVVGANYGYTF. The chain is built from TRBV5-6 and TRBJ1-2, with D possibly being TRBD1 (5 bases). The V end was cut by 4 bases, the J end by 2 bases, with 12 bases between. Germline V lookup: CDR1 SGHDT, CDR2 YYEEEE. This CDR3 contains 14 residues.

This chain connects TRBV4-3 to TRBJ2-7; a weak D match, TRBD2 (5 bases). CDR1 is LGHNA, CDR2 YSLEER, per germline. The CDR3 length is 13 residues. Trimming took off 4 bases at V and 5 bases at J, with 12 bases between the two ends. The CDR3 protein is CASSPSGSNEQYF. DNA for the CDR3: TGCGCCAGCAGCCCCTCGGGATCCAACGAGCAGTACTTC.

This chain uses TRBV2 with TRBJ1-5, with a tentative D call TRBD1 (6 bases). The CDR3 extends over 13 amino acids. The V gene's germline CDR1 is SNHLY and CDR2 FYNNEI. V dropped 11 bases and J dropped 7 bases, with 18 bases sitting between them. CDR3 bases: TGTGCCTCCGAGGCAGGGGTCAGACAGCCCCAGCATTTT. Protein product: CASEAGVRQPQHF.

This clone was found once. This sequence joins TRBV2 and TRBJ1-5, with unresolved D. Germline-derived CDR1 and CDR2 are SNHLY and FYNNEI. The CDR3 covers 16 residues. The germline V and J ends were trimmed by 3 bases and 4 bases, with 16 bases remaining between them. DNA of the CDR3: TGTGCCAGCAGTGATTTACAGCTTGCCTATAATCAGCCCCAGCATTTT. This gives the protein CASSDLQLAYNQPQHF.

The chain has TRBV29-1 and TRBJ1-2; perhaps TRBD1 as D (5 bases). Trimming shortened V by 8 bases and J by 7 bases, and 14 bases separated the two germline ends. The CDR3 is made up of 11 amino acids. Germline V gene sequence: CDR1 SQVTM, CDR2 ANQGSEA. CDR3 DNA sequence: TGCAGCTTTGGGGCGACAAGTGGCTACACCTTC. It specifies CSFGATSGYTF.

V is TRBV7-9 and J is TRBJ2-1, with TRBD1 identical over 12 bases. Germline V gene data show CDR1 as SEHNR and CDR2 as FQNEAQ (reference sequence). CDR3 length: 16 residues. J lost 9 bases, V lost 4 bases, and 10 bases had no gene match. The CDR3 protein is CASSSSRGTGGFEQFF. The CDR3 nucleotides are TGTGCCAGCAGCTCCTCCCGGGGGACAGGGGGCTTTGAGCAGTTCTTC.

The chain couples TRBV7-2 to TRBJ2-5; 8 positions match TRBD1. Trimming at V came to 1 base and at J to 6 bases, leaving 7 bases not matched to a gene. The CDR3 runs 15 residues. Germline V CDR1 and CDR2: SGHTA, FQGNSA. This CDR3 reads CASSLETGVLKTQYF. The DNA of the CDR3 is TGTGCCAGCAGCTTAGAGACAGGGGTTTTGAAGACCCAGTACTTC.

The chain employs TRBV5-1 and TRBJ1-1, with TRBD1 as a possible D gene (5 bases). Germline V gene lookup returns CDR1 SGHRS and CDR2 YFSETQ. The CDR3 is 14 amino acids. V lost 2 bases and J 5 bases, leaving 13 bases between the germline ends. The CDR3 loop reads CASSLLPGITEAFF. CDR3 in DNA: TGCGCCAGCAGCTTATTACCAGGGATTACTGAAGCTTTCTTT.

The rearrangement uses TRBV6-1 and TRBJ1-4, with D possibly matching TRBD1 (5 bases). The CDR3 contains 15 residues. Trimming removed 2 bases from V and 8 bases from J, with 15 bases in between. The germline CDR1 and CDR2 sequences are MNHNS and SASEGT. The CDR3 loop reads CASSERGVIGEKLFF. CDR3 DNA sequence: TGTGCCAGCAGTGAACGGGGGGTCATAGGGGAAAAACTGTTTTTT.

CDR3 amino acids: CATSRSRLAGGGQEQFF. CDR3 nucleotide sequence: TGTGCCACCAGCAGATCCCGACTAGCGGGAGGGGGTCAAGAGCAGTTCTTC. The chain is built from TRBV15 and TRBJ2-1; 14 nucleotides line up with TRBD2. CDR1 is LNHNV, CDR2 YYDKDF, per germline (reference sequence). The CDR3 length is 17 residues. V was clipped by 2 bases and J by 10 bases; unmatched bases: 10.

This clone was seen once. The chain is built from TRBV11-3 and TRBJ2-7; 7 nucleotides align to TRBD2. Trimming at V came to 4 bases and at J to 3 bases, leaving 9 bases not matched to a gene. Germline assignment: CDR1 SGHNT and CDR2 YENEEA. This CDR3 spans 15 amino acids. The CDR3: CASSSKSGIYYEQYF. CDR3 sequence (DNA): TGTGCCAGCAGCTCAAAAAGCGGGATATACTACGAGCAGTACTTC. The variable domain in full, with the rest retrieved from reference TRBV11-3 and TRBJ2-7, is EAGVVQSPRYKIIEKKQPVAFWCNPISGHNTLYWYLQNLGQGPELLIRYENEEAVDDSQLPKDRFSAERLKGVDSTLKIQPAELGDSAVYLCASSSKSGIYYEQYFGPGTRLTVT.

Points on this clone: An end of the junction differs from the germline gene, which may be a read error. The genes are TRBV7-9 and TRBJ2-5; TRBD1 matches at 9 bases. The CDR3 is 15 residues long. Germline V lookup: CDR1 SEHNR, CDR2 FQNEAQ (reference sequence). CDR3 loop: CSSSLGDRVQETQYF. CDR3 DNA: TGTTCCAGCAGCTTAGGGGACAGGGTTCAAGAGACCCAGTACTTC.

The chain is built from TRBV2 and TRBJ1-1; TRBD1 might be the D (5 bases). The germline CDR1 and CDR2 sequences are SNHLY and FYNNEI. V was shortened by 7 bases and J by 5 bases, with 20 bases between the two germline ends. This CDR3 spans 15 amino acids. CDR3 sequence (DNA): TGTGCCAGCACCCAGAGTCAGGGACTGTTTACTGAAGCTTTCTTT. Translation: CASTQSQGLFTEAFF.

CDR3 sequence: CASSDRVGTGYTF. In nucleotides, the CDR3 is TGTGCCAGCAGTGACAGGGTTGGTACAGGCTACACCTTC. V and J are TRBV6-5 and TRBJ1-2; 7 nucleotides align to TRBD1. The germline CDR1 and CDR2 sequences are MNHEY and SVGAGI. V lost 5 bases, J lost 8 bases, and 8 bases stayed unmatched. The CDR3 length is 13 residues.

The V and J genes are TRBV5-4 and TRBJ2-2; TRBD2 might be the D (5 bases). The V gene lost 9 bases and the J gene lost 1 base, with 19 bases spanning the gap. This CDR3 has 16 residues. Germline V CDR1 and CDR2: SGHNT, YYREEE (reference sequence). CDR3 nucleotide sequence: TGTGCCACGGCCTTAAGTCAGCGGAGGAACACCGGGGAGCTGTTTTTT. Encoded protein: CATALSQRRNTGELFF.